The 2 T cell receptor beta chains below all came from one sample that was sequenced in a study of shared clonotypes between healthy human individuals. Naive CD8 isolation took CD45RO-negative cells positively selected for CCR7 and excluded terminally differentiated effector memory CD45RA+ cells. Using immunoSEQ multiplex PCR, the repertoire was profiled, and TCRdb retains in-frame clones only, with some absent. The table lists some 2,000,000 clones, just under 95% of them singletons. Sequencing was done on a sample of naive CD8+ T cells sorted from blood. These TCRs come from a man between 18 and 29 years old in good health.

With regard to this clone: Other DNA sequences of this sample code for an identical CDR3. V and J are TRBV5-6 and TRBJ2-3; D is perhaps TRBD1 or TRBD2 (6 bases each). V was clipped by 2 bases and J by 3 bases, with 10 bases between them. This CDR3 has 14 amino acids. Germline CDR1 reads SGHDT; CDR2 reads YYEEEE. The CDR3 DNA follows: TGTGCCAGCAGCTTCGGGGGCGGTACAGATACGCAGTATTTT. Its translation: CASSFGGGTDTQYF.

The chain has TRBV2 and TRBJ1-3; no clear D. The CDR3 length is 15 residues. The V and J ends lost 6 bases and 4 bases respectively, with 16 bases between them. Germline assignment: CDR1 SNHLY and CDR2 FYNNEI. The CDR3 here is CASRGPATGGNTIYF. In DNA form, the CDR3 reads TGTGCCAGCAGGGGCCCGGCGACGGGGGGAAACACCATATATTTT.